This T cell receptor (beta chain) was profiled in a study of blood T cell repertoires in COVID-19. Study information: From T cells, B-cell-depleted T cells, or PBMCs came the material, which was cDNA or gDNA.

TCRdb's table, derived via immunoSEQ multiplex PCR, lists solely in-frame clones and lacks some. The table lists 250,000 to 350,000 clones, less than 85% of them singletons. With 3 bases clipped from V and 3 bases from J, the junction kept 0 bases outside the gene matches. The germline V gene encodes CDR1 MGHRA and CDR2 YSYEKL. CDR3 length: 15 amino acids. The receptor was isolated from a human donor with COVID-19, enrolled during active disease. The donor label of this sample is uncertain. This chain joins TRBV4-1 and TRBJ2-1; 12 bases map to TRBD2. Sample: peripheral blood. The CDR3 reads CASSQTSGSYNEQFF. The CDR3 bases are TGCGCCAGCAGCCAGACTAGCGGGAGCTACAATGAGCAGTTCTTC.